The 29 T cell receptor beta chains in this list originate from one sample, sequenced in a study of blood T cell repertoires in COVID-19. Sequencing used immunoSEQ multiplex PCR; TCRdb keeps in-frame clones, though not all of them. Among 130,000 to 150,000 clones listed, 70% to 90% were seen once. The sample taken for sequencing was peripheral blood. These receptor sequences come from a man aged 55-75 years with active or convalescent COVID-19.

In this sample, this clone turned up once. The V and J genes are TRBV5-4 and TRBJ2-4; 12 bases map to TRBD1. Germline loops: CDR1 SGHNT, CDR2 YYREEE (reference sequence). The length of the CDR3 is 16 residues. V was clipped by 5 bases and J by 7 bases; unmatched bases: 10. The CDR3: CASSPLKGQGANIQYF. DNA for the CDR3: TGTGCCAGCAGTCCATTAAAGGGACAGGGGGCGAACATTCAGTACTTC. Full variable domain (outside the CDR3, taken from reference TRBV5-4 and TRBJ2-4): ETGVTQSPTHLIKTRGQQVTLRCSSQSGHNTVSWYQQALGQGPQFIFQYYREEENGRGNFPPRFSGLQFPNYSSELNVNALELDDSALYLCASSPLKGQGANIQYFGAGTRLSVL.

V and J are TRBV28 and TRBJ1-5, with D possibly being TRBD1 (5 bases). Germline assignment: CDR1 MDHEN and CDR2 SYDVKM. The CDR3 loop spans 15 amino acids. Trimming took off 5 bases at V and 1 base at J, with 12 bases between the two ends. CDR3 in amino acids: CASSRYSGSNQPQHF. CDR3 coding DNA: TGTGCCAGCAGTCGTTATTCAGGGAGCAATCAGCCCCAGCATTTT.

The rearrangement joins TRBV7-3 to TRBJ2-2; D possibly corresponds to TRBD2 (6 bases). This CDR3 comprises 15 residues. Germline V lookup: CDR1 SGHTA, CDR2 FQGTGA. V dropped 5 bases and J dropped 7 bases, with 17 bases sitting between them. The CDR3 bases are TGTGCCAGCAGCCCTGCGAGAGCGGGTGGCGGGGAGCTGTTTTTT. It is translated as CASSPARAGGGELFF. Full variable domain (outside the CDR3, taken from reference TRBV7-3 and TRBJ2-2): GAGVSQTPSNKVTEKGKYVELRCDPISGHTALYWYRQSLGQGPEFLIYFQGTGAADDSGLPNDRFFAVRPEGSVSTLKIQRTERGDSAVYLCASSPARAGGGELFFGEGSRLTVL.

The chain links TRBV5-1 to TRBJ1-2; no clear D gene. Germline V gives CDR1 SGHRS, CDR2 YFSETQ. V was trimmed by 2 bases and J by 7 bases, leaving 12 bases between them. The CDR3 spans 13 residues. The CDR3 region is CASSLTTGSGYTF. For the CDR3, the DNA is TGCGCCAGCAGCTTAACGACCGGGTCTGGCTACACCTTC.

V usage is TRBV7-2 and J usage is TRBJ1-5, with D uncertain. The CDR3 runs 17 residues. Trimming took 5 bases from V and 0 from J, leaving 17 bases between them. CDR1 and CDR2 (germline): SGHTA, FQGNSA. The CDR3 DNA reads TGTGCCAGCAGCCCACGAGGCGCCAGACTTAGCAATCAGCCCCAGCATTTT. Residues: CASSPRGARLSNQPQHF.

V is TRBV28 and J is TRBJ2-7; 9 nucleotides align to TRBD1. V lost 3 bases and J lost 0; bases outside the gene matches: 6. CDR3 size: 16 residues. Per the germline V gene, CDR1 is MDHEN and CDR2 is SYDVKM. The CDR3, as DNA: TGTGCCAGCAGTTTCCCTACGACAGGGGGCTCCTACGAGCAGTACTTC. It encodes CASSFPTTGGSYEQYF.

This clone was detected ten times or more. This same CDR3 is encoded by further DNA sequences in the sample. The rearrangement joins TRBV27 to TRBJ1-5; TRBD1 is a possible D gene (5 bases). The CDR3 runs to 14 residues. Germline V gene sequence: CDR1 MNHEY, CDR2 SMNVEV (reference sequence). The V and J ends lost 6 bases and 7 bases respectively, with 16 bases between them. CDR3 DNA sequence: TGTGCCAGCAGGGGGCAGGGCGAACGCCAGCCCCAGCATTTT. It translates to CASRGQGERQPQHF.

The CDR3 loop is CASHRAGAYNEQFF. The CDR3 DNA reads as TGTGCCAGTCACAGGGCGGGAGCCTACAATGAGCAGTTCTTC. The rearrangement joins TRBV19 to TRBJ2-1, with D maybe TRBD2 (7 bases). V dropped 8 bases and J dropped 2 bases, with 13 bases sitting between them. The CDR3 is 14 residues long. Germline-derived CDR1 and CDR2 are LNHDA and SQIVND (reference sequence).

This rearrangement joins TRBV15 to TRBJ1-2; D may be TRBD1 (5 bases). Germline assignment: CDR1 LNHNV and CDR2 YYDKDF (reference sequence). The V end was cut by 0 bases, the J end by 5 bases, with 10 bases between. This CDR3 contains 14 residues. In nucleotides, the CDR3 is TGTGCCACCAGCAGAGATCTGGGGCGGTATGGCTACACCTTC. Residues: CATSRDLGRYGYTF.

The chain employs TRBV28 and TRBJ1-5; D gene unclear. Germline assignment: CDR1 MDHEN and CDR2 SYDVKM. The CDR3 has 13 amino acids. V lost 8 bases and J lost 4, with 12 bases in between. The chain's CDR3 is CASCITGNQPQHF. The CDR3 DNA follows: TGTGCCAGCTGCATAACGGGAAATCAGCCCCAGCATTTT.

The genes are TRBV4-3 and TRBJ2-4; 7 positions match TRBD2. The CDR3 contains 17 residues. The germline gives CDR1 LGHNA, CDR2 YSLEER. The trim removed 0 bases at V and 2 bases at J, leaving 7 bases unmatched. CDR3 bases: TGCGCCAGCAGCCAAGATTTGCGGGAGACCCCCAAAAACATTCAGTACTTC. The encoded protein is CASSQDLRETPKNIQYF.

There are a few counts of this clone. This rearrangement joins TRBV11-3 to TRBJ2-3, with 7 nucleotides matching TRBD1. CDR1 is SGHNT and CDR2 is YENEEA in the germline V gene. This CDR3 has 14 residues. V lost 5 bases and J lost 4; bases outside the gene matches: 6. The CDR3 DNA reads as TGTGCCAGCAGCCCTACAGGGGAGCCAGATACGCAGTATTTT. It translates to CASSPTGEPDTQYF.

The gene calls are TRBV3-1 (or the pseudogene TRBV3-2) and TRBJ2-1, with TRBD2 matching over 11 bases. This CDR3 has 15 residues. The V segment lost 8 bases and the J segment 4 bases; nucleotides outside the gene matches: 7. CDR1 and CDR2 (germline): LGHDT, YNNKEL (reference sequence). This chain's CDR3 is CASRLAGTRYNEQFF. The CDR3 coding sequence is TGTGCCAGCCGACTAGCGGGAACTCGGTACAATGAGCAGTTCTTC.

The chain carries TRBV12-5 and TRBJ2-5; TRBD1 matches 9 bases. V gave up 4 bases and J gave up 3 bases; unmatched junction bases: 3. The CDR3 is 14 residues long. Germline lookup yields CDR1 LGHNT and CDR2 FRNRAP. In DNA, the CDR3 is TGTGCTAGTGGTTCTGACAGGGGGAAAGAGACCCAGTACTTC. Translated, it gives CASGSDRGKETQYF.

The chain is built from TRBV27 and TRBJ1-4; a possible D gene is TRBD1 (6 bases). The CDR3 length is 18 residues. Trimming removed 9 bases at V and 4 bases at J, with 27 bases between. Germline V gene data show CDR1 as MNHEY and CDR2 as SMNVEV (reference sequence). CDR3 DNA sequence: TGTGCCAGTCTATCGATCCGGGACAATGATTATGATAATGAAAAACTGTTTTTT. Translated: CASLSIRDNDYDNEKLFF.

The genes are TRBV6-5 and TRBJ1-6, with 8 bases fitting TRBD1. V lost 6 bases, J lost 10 bases, and 8 bases stayed unmatched. The CDR3 is made up of 14 amino acids. Germline loops: CDR1 MNHEY, CDR2 SVGAGI. The CDR3 region is CASRMGQVSSPLHF. In DNA, the CDR3 is TGTGCCAGCAGGATGGGACAGGTTTCCTCACCCCTCCACTTT.

This clone turned up a few times. The rearrangement links TRBV4-2 to TRBJ1-1; 7 nucleotides match TRBD1. This CDR3 comprises 17 residues. Trimming removed 3 bases from V and 0 bases from J; junction bases left unmatched: 10. The V gene's germline CDR1 is LGHNA and CDR2 YNFKEQ. CDR3 sequence reads: CASSHDRDRVMNTEAFF. The CDR3 bases are TGTGCCAGCAGCCACGACAGGGACCGAGTCATGAACACTGAAGCTTTCTTT.

The chain uses TRBV4-2 and TRBJ2-7, with D maybe TRBD1 (6 bases). V was cut by 4 bases and J by 1 base, with 8 bases left in between. The CDR3 covers 13 residues. Germline values: CDR1 LGHNA, CDR2 YNFKEQ. The CDR3: CASSRDRSYEQYF. As DNA, the CDR3 is TGTGCCAGCAGCCGTGACAGGTCCTACGAGCAGTACTTC.

The genes are TRBV4-2 and TRBJ2-5; TRBD1 might be the D (5 bases). Germline CDR1 is LGHNA and CDR2 is YNFKEQ. The CDR3 spans 14 residues. Deletions cut 1 base from V and 4 bases from J, with 10 bases between. The CDR3 region has the DNA TGTGCCAGCAGCCAAGCTGCGCAGGGAGAGACCCAGTACTTC. Residues: CASSQAAQGETQYF.

This clone has a handful of counts. Other nucleotide sequences from this sample produce the same CDR3. The chain combines TRBV29-1 with TRBJ2-1, with 11 bases fitting TRBD2. CDR3 length equals 14 residues. The J segment lost 8 bases and the V segment lost 5 bases, leaving 8 bases of the junction unmatched. The germline gives CDR1 SQVTM, CDR2 ANQGSEA. The CDR3 DNA reads TGCAGCGTTCGGCTAGCGGGAGGTGTAGATGAGCAGTTCTTC. Protein sequence: CSVRLAGGVDEQFF.

The chain uses TRBV5-5 and TRBJ1-1; TRBD1 aligns across 9 bases. CDR3 length equals 17 residues. V trimming: 4 bases; J trimming: 3 bases; junction bases outside the gene matches: 13. Germline lookup yields CDR1 SGHKS and CDR2 YYEKEE (reference sequence). CDR3 residues: CASSPWPGQGKYTEAFF. The CDR3 nucleotides are TGTGCCAGCAGCCCTTGGCCAGGACAGGGGAAATACACTGAAGCTTTCTTT. Variable domain in full (rest from reference TRBV5-5 and TRBJ1-1): DAGVTQSPTHLIKTRGQQVTLRCSPISGHKSVSWYQQVLGQGPQFIFQYYEKEERGRGNFPDRFSARQFPNYSSELNVNALLLGDSALYLCASSPWPGQGKYTEAFFGQGTRLTVV.

This clone was recorded a few times. The chain links TRBV7-6 to TRBJ1-1; D is uncertain. V was trimmed by 2 bases and J by 1 base, leaving 11 bases between them. In germline, CDR1 is SGHVS, CDR2 FNYEAQ. This CDR3 is built from 15 residues. DNA of the CDR3: TGTGCCAGCAGCTTATGGGAGGCCGAGAACACTGAAGCTTTCTTT. Protein product: CASSLWEAENTEAFF. The variable domain in full, completed from reference TRBV7-6 and TRBJ1-1, reads GAGVSQSPRYKVTKRGQDVALRCDPISGHVSLYWYRQALGQGPEFLTYFNYEAQQDKSGLPNDRFSAERPEGSISTLTIQRTEQRDSAMYRCASSLWEAENTEAFFGQGTRLTVV.

About this clone itself: Other DNA sequences in this sample translate to the same CDR3. This chain joins TRBV7-2 and TRBJ2-7; 7 bases are shared with TRBD1. Germline loops: CDR1 SGHTA, CDR2 FQGNSA. J lost 5 bases, V lost 5 bases, and 6 bases had no gene match. The CDR3 totals 13 residues. The CDR3 sequence is CASSRQGPHEQYF. CDR3 DNA sequence: TGTGCCAGCAGCCGACAGGGTCCCCACGAGCAGTACTTC.

This clone is a singleton in its sample. This chain joins TRBV24-1 and TRBJ1-5; 7 bases are shared with TRBD1. The germline gives CDR1 KGHDR, CDR2 SFDVKD. The CDR3 runs 14 residues. The V gene end was trimmed by 5 bases and the J gene end by 9 bases; junction bases not matched to a gene: 9. The CDR3 is CATSAQQGRAPQHF. The CDR3 DNA follows: TGTGCCACCAGTGCCCAACAGGGGAGAGCGCCCCAGCATTTT.

V gene TRBV5-1 combines with J gene TRBJ2-7; perhaps TRBD1 as D (6 bases). V was clipped by 2 bases and J by 6 bases, with 9 bases between them. Germline CDR1 and CDR2: SGHRS and YFSETQ. This CDR3 is built from 12 residues. CDR3 in amino acids: CASSFSQGEQYF. CDR3 DNA sequence: TGCGCCAGCAGCTTCTCACAGGGCGAGCAGTACTTC.

This rearrangement joins TRBV24-1 to TRBJ2-1; 8 nucleotides agree with TRBD2. This CDR3 has 14 residues. Germline V gene sequence: CDR1 KGHDR, CDR2 SFDVKD. Germline trimming cut 6 bases from V and 3 bases from J; bases unmatched to any gene: 3. CDR3 nucleotides: TGTGCCACCAGTCCGAGCGGGGGCTACAATGAGCAGTTCTTC. This translates into CATSPSGGYNEQFF.

The chain uses TRBV12-3 or TRBV12-4 and TRBJ2-5; 9 bases agree with TRBD1. This CDR3 region has 13 residues. V trimming: 6 bases; J trimming: 2 bases; junction bases outside the gene matches: 1. CDR3 sequence reads: CASRTGGQETQYF. The CDR3 DNA reads TGTGCCAGCAGGACAGGGGGACAAGAGACCCAGTACTTC.

The chain is built from TRBV2 and TRBJ2-6; 8 bases agree with TRBD1. Germline loops: CDR1 SNHLY, CDR2 FYNNEI. Unmatched junction bases numbered 5, after V lost 6 bases and J lost 4 bases. CDR3 size: 15 residues. This CDR3 reads CASRLGQGGANVLTF. CDR3 DNA sequence: TGTGCCAGCAGGTTAGGACAGGGAGGGGCCAACGTCCTGACTTTC.

This CDR3 reads CASSPTGLRSYNSPLHF. The CDR3 DNA follows: TGTGCCAGCAGCCCGACAGGACTGCGCTCCTATAATTCACCCCTCCACTTT. This chain connects TRBV7-2 to TRBJ1-6; D possibly corresponds to TRBD1 (6 bases). V lost 5 bases to trimming and J lost 0 bases, with 14 bases between them. The germline V gene has CDR1 SGHTA and CDR2 FQGNSA. This CDR3 spans 17 amino acids.